Below, one T cell receptor (beta chain) is given with its context. This record comes from a study of blood T cell repertoires in COVID-19. Study as a whole: Sources were T cells, B-cell-depleted T cells, or PBMCs; the material itself was cDNA or gDNA.

The Seattle patients joined while their infection was active and were tracked longitudinally afterward. The CDR3 has 17 amino acids. CDR1 and CDR2 (germline): MGHRA, YSYEKL. V dropped 1 base and J dropped 1 base, with 15 bases sitting between them. Using immunoSEQ multiplex PCR, the repertoire was profiled, and TCRdb retains in-frame clones only, with some absent. Among some 360,000 clones, 89% were seen once, and the ten largest hold 3.9%. The source material was peripheral blood. The V gene is TRBV4-1, the J gene TRBJ2-3; D is undetermined. The receptor was derived from a woman aged 55 to 70 with COVID-19, enrolled during active disease. CDR3 protein: CASSQGVEQRGTDTQYF. The DNA of the CDR3 is TGCGCCAGCAGCCAAGGAGTGGAGCAGCGAGGCACAGATACGCAGTATTTT.